The entry below gives a single TCR beta chain sequence along with its context. Germline V lookup: CDR1 MDHEN, CDR2 SYDVKM. V was clipped by 3 bases and J by 7 bases, with 17 bases between them. This CDR3 spans 15 amino acids. The data originate from a study of blood T cells in healthy people across ages. Primers used in a second PCR of roughly 6 to 11 cycles were a sample-barcoded 5' primer and a J-beta primer mix. TCRdb reprocessed the 5' RACE reads with MiXCR, giving one entry per CDR3 protein. The sample has more than 800,000 distinct CDR3 sequences, 35% to 55% seen once. The sample comprised blood. The receptor was derived from an older woman in good health. This chain connects TRBV28 to TRBJ2-3; D is perhaps TRBD1 or TRBD2 (5 bases each). As DNA, the CDR3 is TGTGCCAGCAGTTTCCTAGCCCCGCCGGGACATACGCAGTATTTT. This sequence encodes CASSFLAPPGHTQYF.